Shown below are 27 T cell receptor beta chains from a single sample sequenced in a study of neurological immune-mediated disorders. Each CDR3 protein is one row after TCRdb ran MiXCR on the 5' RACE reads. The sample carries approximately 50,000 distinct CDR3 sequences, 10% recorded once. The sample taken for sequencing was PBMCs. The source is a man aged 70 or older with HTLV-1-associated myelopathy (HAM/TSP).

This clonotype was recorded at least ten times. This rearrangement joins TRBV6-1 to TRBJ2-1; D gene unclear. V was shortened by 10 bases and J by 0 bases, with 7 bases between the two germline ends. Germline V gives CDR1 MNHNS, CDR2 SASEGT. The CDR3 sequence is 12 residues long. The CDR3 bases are TGTGCCACCTACAGCTCCTACAATGAGCAGTTCTTC. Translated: CATYSSYNEQFF.

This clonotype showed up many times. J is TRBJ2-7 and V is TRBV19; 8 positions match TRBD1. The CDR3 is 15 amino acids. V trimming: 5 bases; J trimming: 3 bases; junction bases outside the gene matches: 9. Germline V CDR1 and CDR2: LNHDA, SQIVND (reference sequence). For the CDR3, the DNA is TGTGCCAGTAGTCCCACACCAGGGGGCTACTACGAGCAGTACTTC. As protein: CASSPTPGGYYEQYF.

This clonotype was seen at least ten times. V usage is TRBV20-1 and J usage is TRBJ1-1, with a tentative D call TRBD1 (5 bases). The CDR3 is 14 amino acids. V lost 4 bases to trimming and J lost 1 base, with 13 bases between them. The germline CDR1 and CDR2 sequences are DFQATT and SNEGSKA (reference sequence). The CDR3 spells CSAIASGTNTEAFF. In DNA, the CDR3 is TGCAGTGCTATAGCCTCAGGGACGAACACTGAAGCTTTCTTT.

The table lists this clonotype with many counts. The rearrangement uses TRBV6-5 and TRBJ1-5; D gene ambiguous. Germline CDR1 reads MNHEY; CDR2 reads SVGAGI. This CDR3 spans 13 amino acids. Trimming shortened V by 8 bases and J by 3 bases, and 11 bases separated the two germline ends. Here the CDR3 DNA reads TGTGCCAGCTCCCTCCGGTTCAATCAGCCCCAGCATTTT. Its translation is CASSLRFNQPQHF.

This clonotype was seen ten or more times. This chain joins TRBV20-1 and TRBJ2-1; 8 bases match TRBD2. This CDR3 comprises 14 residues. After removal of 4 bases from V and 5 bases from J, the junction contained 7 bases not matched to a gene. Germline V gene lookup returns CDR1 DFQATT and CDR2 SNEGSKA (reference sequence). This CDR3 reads CSATTAGLDNEQFF. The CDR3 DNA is TGCAGTGCTACAACCGCGGGACTAGACAATGAGCAGTTCTTC.

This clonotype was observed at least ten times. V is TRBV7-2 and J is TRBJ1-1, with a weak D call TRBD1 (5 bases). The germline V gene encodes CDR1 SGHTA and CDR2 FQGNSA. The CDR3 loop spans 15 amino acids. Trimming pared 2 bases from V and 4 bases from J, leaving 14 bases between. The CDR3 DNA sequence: TGTGCCAGCAGCTTACGAGCAGGGCCGGGCACTGAAGCTTTCTTT. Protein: CASSLRAGPGTEAFF.

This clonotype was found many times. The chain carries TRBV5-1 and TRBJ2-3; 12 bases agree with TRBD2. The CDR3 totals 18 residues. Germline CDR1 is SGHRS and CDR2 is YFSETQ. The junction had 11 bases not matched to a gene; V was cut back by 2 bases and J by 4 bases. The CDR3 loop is CASSLIPLAGGLPDTQYF. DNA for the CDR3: TGCGCCAGCAGCTTAATTCCACTAGCGGGAGGCCTTCCAGATACGCAGTATTTT.

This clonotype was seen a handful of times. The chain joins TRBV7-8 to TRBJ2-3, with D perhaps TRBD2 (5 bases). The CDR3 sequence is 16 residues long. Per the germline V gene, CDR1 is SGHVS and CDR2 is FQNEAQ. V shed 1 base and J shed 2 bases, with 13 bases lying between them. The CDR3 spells CASSLGSQRPTDTQYF. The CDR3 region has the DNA TGTGCCAGCAGCTTAGGTTCCCAGCGGCCCACAGATACGCAGTATTTT.

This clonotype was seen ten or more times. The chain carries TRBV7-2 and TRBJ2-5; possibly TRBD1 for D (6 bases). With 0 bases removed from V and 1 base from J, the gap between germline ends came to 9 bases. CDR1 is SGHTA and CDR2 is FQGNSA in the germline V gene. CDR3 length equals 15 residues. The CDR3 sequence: CASSLAGTSQETQYF. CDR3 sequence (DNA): TGTGCCAGCAGCTTAGCCGGGACATCCCAAGAGACCCAGTACTTC.

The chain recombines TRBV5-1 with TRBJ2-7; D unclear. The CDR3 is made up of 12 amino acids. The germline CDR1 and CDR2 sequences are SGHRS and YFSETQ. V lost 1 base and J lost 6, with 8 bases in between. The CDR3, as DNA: TGCGCCAGCAGCTTGTCTGGCTTCGAGCAGTACTTC. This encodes CASSLSGFEQYF.

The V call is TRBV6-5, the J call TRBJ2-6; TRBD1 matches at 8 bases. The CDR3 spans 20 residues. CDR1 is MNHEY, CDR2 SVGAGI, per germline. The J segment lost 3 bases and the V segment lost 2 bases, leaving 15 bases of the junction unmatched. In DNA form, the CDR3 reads TGTGCCAGCAGTTACCGACCAGGGACAGGCAGAACTTTTGGGGCCAACGTCCTGACTTTC. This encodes CASSYRPGTGRTFGANVLTF.

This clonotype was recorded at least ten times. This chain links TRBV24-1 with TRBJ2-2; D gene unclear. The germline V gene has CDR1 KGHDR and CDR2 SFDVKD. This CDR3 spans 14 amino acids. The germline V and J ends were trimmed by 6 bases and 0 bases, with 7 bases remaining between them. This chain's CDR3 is CATSKGPNTGELFF. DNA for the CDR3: TGTGCCACCAGTAAGGGCCCGAACACCGGGGAGCTGTTTTTT.

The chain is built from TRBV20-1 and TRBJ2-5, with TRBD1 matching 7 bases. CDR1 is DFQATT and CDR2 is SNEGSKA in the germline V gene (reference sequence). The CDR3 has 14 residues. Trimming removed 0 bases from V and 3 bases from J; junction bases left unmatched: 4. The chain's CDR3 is CSARDRQGKETQYF. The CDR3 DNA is TGCAGTGCTAGAGATAGACAGGGAAAAGAGACCCAGTACTTC.

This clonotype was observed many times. The CDR3 loop is CASNTRVSNQPQHF. DNA for the CDR3: TGTGCCAGCAATACAAGGGTTAGCAATCAGCCCCAGCATTTT. The chain carries TRBV7-2 and TRBJ1-5, with unresolved D. The CDR3 has 14 amino acids. The V end was cut by 7 bases, the J end by 0 bases, with 10 bases between. Germline V gene sequence: CDR1 SGHTA, CDR2 FQGNSA.

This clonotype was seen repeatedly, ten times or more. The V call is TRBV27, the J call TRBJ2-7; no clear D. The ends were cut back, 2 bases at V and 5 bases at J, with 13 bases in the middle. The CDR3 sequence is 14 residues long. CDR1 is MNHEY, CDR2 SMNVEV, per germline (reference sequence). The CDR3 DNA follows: TGTGCCAGCAGTTTAACTCTAGGGTACAACGAGCAGTACTTC. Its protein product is CASSLTLGYNEQYF.

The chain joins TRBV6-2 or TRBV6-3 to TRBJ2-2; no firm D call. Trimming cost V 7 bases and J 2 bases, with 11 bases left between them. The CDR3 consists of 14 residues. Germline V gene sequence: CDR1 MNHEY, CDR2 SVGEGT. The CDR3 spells CASKGEPNTGELFF. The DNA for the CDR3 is TGTGCCAGCAAGGGCGAACCTAACACCGGGGAGCTGTTTTTT.

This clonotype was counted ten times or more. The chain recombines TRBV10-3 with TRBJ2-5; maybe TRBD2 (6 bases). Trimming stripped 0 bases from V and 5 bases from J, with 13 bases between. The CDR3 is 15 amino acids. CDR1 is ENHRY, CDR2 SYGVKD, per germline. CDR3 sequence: CAISESVTRGETQYF. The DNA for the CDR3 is TGTGCCATCAGTGAGTCAGTCACTCGGGGGGAGACCCAGTACTTC.

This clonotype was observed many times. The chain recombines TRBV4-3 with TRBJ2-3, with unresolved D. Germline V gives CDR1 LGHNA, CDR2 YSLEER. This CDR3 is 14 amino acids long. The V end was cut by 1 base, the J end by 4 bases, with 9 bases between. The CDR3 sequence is CASSQVGAADTQYF. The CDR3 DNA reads TGCGCCAGCAGCCAAGTCGGCGCCGCAGATACGCAGTATTTT.

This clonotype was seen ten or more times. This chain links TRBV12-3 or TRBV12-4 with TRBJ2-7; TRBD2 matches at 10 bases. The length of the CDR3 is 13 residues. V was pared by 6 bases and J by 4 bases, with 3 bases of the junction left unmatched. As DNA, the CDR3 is TGTGCCAGCAGAGCGGGAGGGCAGTACGAGCAGTACTTC. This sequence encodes CASRAGGQYEQYF.

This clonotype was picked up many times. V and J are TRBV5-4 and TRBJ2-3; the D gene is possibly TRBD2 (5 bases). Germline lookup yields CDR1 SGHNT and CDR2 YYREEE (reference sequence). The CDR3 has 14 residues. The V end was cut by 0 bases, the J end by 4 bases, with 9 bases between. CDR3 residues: CASSLVGEPDTQYF. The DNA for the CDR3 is TGTGCCAGCAGCTTGGTGGGAGAACCAGATACGCAGTATTTT.

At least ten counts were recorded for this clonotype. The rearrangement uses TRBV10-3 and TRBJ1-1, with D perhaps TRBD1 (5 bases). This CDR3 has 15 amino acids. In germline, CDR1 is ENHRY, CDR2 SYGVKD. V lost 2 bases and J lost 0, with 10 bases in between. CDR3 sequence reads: CAISEPTGVNTEAFF. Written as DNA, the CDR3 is TGTGCCATCAGTGAGCCTACAGGAGTGAACACTGAAGCTTTCTTT.

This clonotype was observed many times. The CDR3 sequence: CSVEGWYEQYF. CDR3 in DNA: TGCAGCGTTGAAGGGTGGTACGAGCAGTACTTC. The chain joins TRBV29-1 to TRBJ2-7, with D unresolved. The CDR3 totals 11 residues. Between the trimmed V and J ends, which lost 1 base and 4 bases, there was a span of 5 bases. The germline CDR1 and CDR2 sequences are SQVTM and ANQGSEA.

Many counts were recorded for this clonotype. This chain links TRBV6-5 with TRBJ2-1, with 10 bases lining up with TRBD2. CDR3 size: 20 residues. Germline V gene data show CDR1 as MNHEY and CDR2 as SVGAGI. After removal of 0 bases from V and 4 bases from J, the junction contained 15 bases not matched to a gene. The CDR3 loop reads CASSYSRRASGRRGYNEQFF. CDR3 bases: TGTGCCAGCAGTTACTCCCGCAGGGCTAGCGGGAGAAGGGGGTACAATGAGCAGTTCTTC.

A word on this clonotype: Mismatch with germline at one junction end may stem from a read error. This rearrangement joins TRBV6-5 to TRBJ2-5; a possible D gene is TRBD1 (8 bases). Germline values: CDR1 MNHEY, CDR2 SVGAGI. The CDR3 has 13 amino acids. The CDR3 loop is CVSSYRGGETQYF. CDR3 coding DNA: TGTGTCAGCAGTTACAGGGGGGGAGAGACCCAGTACTTC.

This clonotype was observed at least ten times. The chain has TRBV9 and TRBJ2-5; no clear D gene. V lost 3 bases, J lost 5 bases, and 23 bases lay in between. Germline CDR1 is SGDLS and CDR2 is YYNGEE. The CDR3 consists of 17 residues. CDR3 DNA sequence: TGTGCCAGCAGCGCGGCCCCGGGCCTTAATCTCGGGGAGACCCAGTACTTC. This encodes CASSAAPGLNLGETQYF.

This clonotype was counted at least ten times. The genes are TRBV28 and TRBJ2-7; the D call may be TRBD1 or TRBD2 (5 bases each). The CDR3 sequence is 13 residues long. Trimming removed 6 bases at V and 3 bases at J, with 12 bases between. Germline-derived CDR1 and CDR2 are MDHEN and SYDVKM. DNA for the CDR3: TGTGCCAGCAGGATCGGGACGAACTACGAGCAGTACTTC. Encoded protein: CASRIGTNYEQYF.

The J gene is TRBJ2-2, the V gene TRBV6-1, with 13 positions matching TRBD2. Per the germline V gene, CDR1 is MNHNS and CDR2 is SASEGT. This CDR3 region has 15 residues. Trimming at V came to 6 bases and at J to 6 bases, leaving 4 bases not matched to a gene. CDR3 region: CASRGTSGTPGELFF. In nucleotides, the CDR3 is TGTGCCAGCAGAGGGACTAGCGGGACTCCCGGGGAGCTGTTTTTT.